These 13 T cell receptor beta chains came from one sample sequenced in a study of cytomegalovirus exposure and HLA in healthy donors. The PCR ran on 60 Vbeta and 13 Jbeta primers. This table comes from immunoSEQ multiplex PCR, and its TCRdb copy is limited to in-frame clones, with some not included. This table holds some 100,000 clones, around 77% found once. Sequenced: PBMCs. All receptors derive from a middle-aged man in good health and CMV-seropositive.

The V call is TRBV2, the J call TRBJ2-7; a possible D gene is TRBD1 (6 bases). The germline V and J ends were trimmed by 8 bases and 3 bases, with 11 bases remaining between them. This CDR3 is 12 amino acids long. Germline CDR1 SNHLY, CDR2 FYNNEI. The CDR3: CASAGRGYEQYF. The DNA of the CDR3 is TGTGCCAGCGCGGGCAGGGGCTACGAGCAGTACTTC.

This clone was observed a handful of times. The chain uses TRBV5-6 and TRBJ1-4, with 9 nucleotides matching TRBD1. This CDR3 has 15 residues. The V segment lost 3 bases and the J segment 2 bases; nucleotides outside the gene matches: 2. Per germline, CDR1 SGHDT and CDR2 YYEEEE. CDR3 region: CASSWTGVTNEKLFF. CDR3 bases: TGTGCCAGCAGCTGGACAGGGGTTACTAATGAAAAACTGTTTTTT.

The rearrangement joins TRBV28 to TRBJ1-4; D might be TRBD1 (6 bases). Trimming took off 8 bases at V and 8 bases at J, with 9 bases between the two ends. The germline V gene encodes CDR1 MDHEN and CDR2 SYDVKM. This CDR3 has 11 amino acids. CDR3 nucleotides: TGTGCCAGCTTCCAGGGGGAAAAACTGTTTTTT. Amino acid sequence: CASFQGEKLFF.

The chain couples TRBV2 to TRBJ1-5; possibly TRBD1 for D (6 bases). CDR3 length: 11 residues. CDR1 and CDR2 from the germline V gene are SNHLY and FYNNEI. V lost 5 bases, J lost 16 bases, and 15 bases lay in between. DNA for the CDR3: TGTGCCAGCAGTTTATGGGGGCCCGGTCATTTT. The encoded protein is CASSLWGPGHF.

There are a few counts of this clone. This chain joins TRBV6-6 and TRBJ2-7; tentative D call: TRBD1 (5 bases). Germline values: CDR1 MNHNY, CDR2 SVGAGI (reference sequence). The V gene lost 0 bases and the J gene lost 7 bases, with 10 bases spanning the gap. The CDR3 spans 13 residues. Here the CDR3 DNA reads TGTGCCAGCAGTTACTCGACAGTTCGTGAGCAGTACTTC. This sequence encodes CASSYSTVREQYF.

This clone was detected once. The rearrangement links TRBV15 to TRBJ1-5, with D hard to call. CDR1 LNHNV and CDR2 YYDKDF come from the germline V gene (reference sequence). This CDR3 has 15 residues. V was shortened by 3 bases and J by 1 base, with 10 bases between the two germline ends. CDR3 region: CATSSRYQSNQPQHF. The CDR3 DNA reads as TGTGCCACCAGCAGTCGATACCAGAGCAATCAGCCCCAGCATTTT.

As DNA, the CDR3 is TGTGCCTGGAGTTTGCCCCAGGGGGCGCGAAATCAGCCCCAGCATTTT. Translated: CAWSLPQGARNQPQHF. The chain recombines TRBV30 with TRBJ1-5; the match to TRBD1 covers 8 bases. This CDR3 comprises 16 residues. Germline CDR1 and CDR2: GTSNPN and SVGIG (reference sequence). V trimming: 2 bases; J trimming: 4 bases; junction bases outside the gene matches: 10.

This clone was counted only a few times. V and J are TRBV5-1 and TRBJ1-3; the D gene is possibly TRBD1 (5 bases). Trimming left V 2 bases short and J 0 bases short, with 12 bases between. CDR1 and CDR2 (germline): SGHRS, YFSETQ. CDR3 length equals 16 residues. The CDR3 DNA follows: TGCGCCAGCAGCTTTTCGACAGCGAGCTCTGGAAACACCATATATTTT. Protein: CASSFSTASSGNTIYF. The complete variable domain, with remaining parts taken from reference TRBV5-1 and TRBJ1-3, reads KAGVTQTPRYLIKTRGQQVTLSCSPISGHRSVSWYQQTPGQGLQFLFEYFSETQRNKGNFPGRFSGRQFSNSRSEMNVSTLELGDSALYLCASSFSTASSGNTIYFGEGSWLTVV.

This sequence joins TRBV30 and TRBJ1-1; D may be TRBD1 (6 bases). The CDR3 covers 13 residues. The V and J ends lost 3 bases and 5 bases respectively, with 13 bases between them. Germline assignment: CDR1 GTSNPN and CDR2 SVGIG (reference sequence). The DNA for the CDR3 is TGTGCCTGGAGCCAGACAGGAACGACTGAAGCTTTCTTT. Its translation is CAWSQTGTTEAFF.

The J gene is TRBJ1-6, the V gene TRBV7-2; 10 bases line up with TRBD1. CDR1 and CDR2 (germline): SGHTA, FQGNSA. J was trimmed by 7 bases and V by 5 bases; bases with no gene match: 8. The CDR3 has 16 residues. As DNA, the CDR3 is TGTGCCAGCAGCATGGGACAGGGGTTTGGGAATTCACCCCTCCACTTT. It translates to CASSMGQGFGNSPLHF. Together with reference TRBV7-2 and TRBJ1-6, the CDR3 gives the full variable domain: GAGVSQSPSNKVTEKGKDVELRCDPISGHTALYWYRQSLGQGLEFLIYFQGNSAPDKSGLPSDRFSAERTGGSVSTLTIQRTQQEDSAVYLCASSMGQGFGNSPLHFGNGTRLTVT.

The genes are TRBV6-6 and TRBJ2-3; 9 nucleotides align to TRBD2. Germline values: CDR1 MNHNY, CDR2 SVGAGI (reference sequence). Losses at the gene ends were 6 bases for V and 6 bases for J; bases not matched to a gene: 10. The CDR3 is made up of 15 amino acids. In nucleotides, the CDR3 is TGTGCCAGCAGGGAGCGGGGGGCGAGAACGGATACGCAGTATTTT. Translating it yields CASRERGARTDTQYF.

The chain is built from TRBV4-1 and TRBJ1-6; D might be TRBD1 (5 bases). The CDR3 consists of 14 residues. Germline loops: CDR1 MGHRA, CDR2 YSYEKL. With 4 bases removed from V and 4 bases from J, the gap between germline ends came to 8 bases. The CDR3 DNA is TGCGCCAGCAGCCCCCGGGGGTATAATTCACCCCTCCACTTT. Its protein is CASSPRGYNSPLHF.

The DNA of the CDR3 is TGTGCCAGCAGCTTTCAGGATAAGACCCAGTACTTC. It translates to CASSFQDKTQYF. The chain joins TRBV5-4 to TRBJ2-5; D gene unclear. The CDR3 length is 12 residues. The V end lost 2 bases, the J end lost 6 bases, and 8 bases lay between the germline ends. Germline CDR1 is SGHNT and CDR2 is YYREEE (reference sequence).